This entry lists 20 T cell receptor beta chains sequenced from one sample in a study of CD8+ T cells in alopecia areata. The authors extracted RNA and reverse transcribed it into cDNA as the sequencing template. TCRdb keeps only in-frame clones here, not all; method: immunoSEQ multiplex PCR. The table lists approximately 180,000 clones, roughly 60% of them singletons, with 1.5% to 2% in the top ten. Here the sequenced sample was CD4+ T cells sorted from blood, taken at week 0. The receptors originated from a human donor with alopecia areata.

The V gene is TRBV5-1, the J gene TRBJ2-7; D remains unclear. CDR1 is SGHRS, CDR2 YFSETQ, per germline. This CDR3 is built from 13 residues. V lost 0 bases and J 4 bases, leaving 8 bases between the germline ends. This CDR3 reads CASSLAQGYEQYF. Written as DNA, the CDR3 is TGCGCCAGCAGCTTGGCCCAAGGATACGAGCAGTACTTC.

This clone was picked up a small number of times. This chain joins TRBV30 and TRBJ1-4; D is uncertain. CDR3 length: 12 amino acids. The V gene lost 4 bases and the J gene lost 5 bases, with 8 bases spanning the gap. The germline V gene encodes CDR1 GTSNPN and CDR2 SVGIG (reference sequence). The CDR3 sequence is CAWNRENEKLFF. The CDR3 coding sequence is TGTGCCTGGAACCGGGAGAATGAAAAACTGTTTTTT.

V gene TRBV30 combines with J gene TRBJ1-5; 7 positions agree with TRBD1. V dropped 5 bases and J dropped 0; count of bases not matched to a gene: 1. In germline, CDR1 is GTSNPN, CDR2 SVGIG (reference sequence). The length of the CDR3 is 13 residues. The CDR3 region has the DNA TGTGCCTGGGGGACAGATAGCAATCAGCCCCAGCATTTT. Translated: CAWGTDSNQPQHF.

The CDR3 DNA sequence: TGTGCCAGCAGCACACATAGCGGGGGACACAATGAGCAGTTCTTC. Encoded protein: CASSTHSGGHNEQFF. The genes are TRBV7-2 and TRBJ2-1; 9 bases line up with TRBD2. The CDR3 sequence is 15 residues long. The V gene end was trimmed by 5 bases and the J gene end by 5 bases; junction bases not matched to a gene: 7. Germline V gene data show CDR1 as SGHTA and CDR2 as FQGNSA.

The chain couples TRBV29-1 to TRBJ2-5; no clear D. Per the germline V gene, CDR1 is SQVTM and CDR2 is ANQGSEA. The CDR3 totals 13 residues. Trimming pared 0 bases from V and 1 base from J, leaving 6 bases between. CDR3 coding DNA: TGCAGCGTTGAAGAGAGAGCCCAAGAGACCCAGTACTTC. Its translation: CSVEERAQETQYF.

The table lists this clone with many counts. V usage is TRBV7-7 and J usage is TRBJ2-5; unclear D gene. The CDR3 has 14 residues. Trimming took off 3 bases at V and 4 bases at J, with 12 bases between the two ends. Germline V lookup: CDR1 SSHAT, CDR2 FNYEAQ (reference sequence). CDR3 region: CASSLERVGETQYF. The CDR3 DNA is TGTGCCAGCAGCTTGGAAAGGGTCGGAGAGACCCAGTACTTC.

This clone appeared a few times. The J gene is TRBJ2-2, the V gene TRBV29-1; D not certain. V was clipped by 4 bases and J by 7 bases, with 13 bases between them. This CDR3 spans 13 amino acids. Germline CDR1 SQVTM, CDR2 ANQGSEA. The CDR3 bases are TGCAGCGTTGCCCAGTTAGGAAGCGGGGAGCTGTTTTTT. This sequence encodes CSVAQLGSGELFF.

The chain carries TRBV30 and TRBJ2-7; 9 bases map to TRBD1. The germline gives CDR1 GTSNPN, CDR2 SVGIG (reference sequence). This CDR3 comprises 14 residues. J lost 4 bases, V lost 3 bases, and 7 bases had no gene match. The CDR3 sequence is CAWRGDRASYEQYF. DNA for the CDR3: TGTGCCTGGAGGGGGGACAGGGCGAGTTACGAGCAGTACTTC.

This clone has only one observation. The chain employs TRBV4-1 and TRBJ2-7, with TRBD2 as a possible D gene (5 bases). Deletions cut 2 bases from V and 4 bases from J, with 12 bases between. Germline loops: CDR1 MGHRA, CDR2 YSYEKL. The CDR3 totals 14 residues. CDR3 sequence: CASSQRGGWYEQYF. In nucleotides, the CDR3 is TGCGCCAGCAGCCAACGGGGTGGATGGTACGAGCAGTACTTC.

The table lists this clone with a few counts. The rearrangement links TRBV7-2 to TRBJ2-3; D is ambiguous. Germline CDR1 reads SGHTA; CDR2 reads FQGNSA. The CDR3 is 11 residues long. Trimming cost V 5 bases and J 1 base, with 1 base left between them. The DNA for the CDR3 is TGTGCCAGCAGCCGCACAGATACGCAGTATTTT. It codes for CASSRTDTQYF.

The chain is built from TRBV5-6 and TRBJ1-1; D gene unclear. The germline V gene encodes CDR1 SGHDT and CDR2 YYEEEE. The CDR3 is 12 amino acids. Trimming took off 2 bases at V and 4 bases at J, with 6 bases between the two ends. The DNA for the CDR3 is TGTGCCAGCAGCTTCCGGGGCACTGAAGCTTTCTTT. Protein: CASSFRGTEAFF.

V usage is TRBV25-1 and J usage is TRBJ1-6, with D perhaps matching TRBD1 (6 bases). CDR1 and CDR2 from the germline V gene are MGHDK and SYGVNS. The CDR3 covers 12 residues. V was cut by 9 bases and J by 7 bases, with 10 bases left in between. This chain's CDR3 is CASTQGNSPLHF. CDR3 coding DNA: TGTGCCAGTACACAGGGAAATTCACCCCTCCACTTT.

This chain joins TRBV19 and TRBJ2-3; D is possibly TRBD1 (6 bases). CDR3 length: 17 amino acids. The germline V and J ends were trimmed by 5 bases and 1 base, with 19 bases remaining between them. CDR1 and CDR2 from the germline V gene are LNHDA and SQIVND (reference sequence). In DNA, the CDR3 is TGTGCCAGTAGTCTAAATCCGACAGGTCTGGGCACAGATACGCAGTATTTT. Its translation is CASSLNPTGLGTDTQYF. Complete variable domain (other parts from reference TRBV19 and TRBJ2-3): DGGITQSPKYLFRKEGQNVTLSCEQNLNHDAMYWYRQDPGQGLRLIYYSQIVNDFQKGDIAEGYSVSREKKESFPLTVTSAQKNPTAFYLCASSLNPTGLGTDTQYFGPGTRLTVL.

Comment on this clone: In the same sample, other DNA sequences code for this CDR3. V usage is TRBV29-1 and J usage is TRBJ2-3; possibly TRBD2 for D (5 bases). Trimming removed 6 bases at V and 3 bases at J, with 10 bases between. Germline V gene data show CDR1 as SQVTM and CDR2 as ANQGSEA. This CDR3 has 12 residues. CDR3 in DNA: TGCAGCGTCGGGGTGGGTACAGATACGCAGTATTTT. It encodes CSVGVGTDTQYF.

The chain combines TRBV9 with TRBJ2-2, with TRBD1 as a possible D gene (6 bases). Germline CDR1 SGDLS, CDR2 YYNGEE. V gave up 3 bases and J gave up 4 bases, with 16 bases separating them. The CDR3 consists of 16 residues. As DNA, the CDR3 is TGTGCCAGCAGCGCCCCGCCCGGACAGATCACCGGGGAGCTGTTTTTT. It encodes CASSAPPGQITGELFF.

The count of this clone is one. The CDR3 DNA is TGTGCCAGCTCCCCATGGGGAGATACGCAGTATTTT. This codes for CASSPWGDTQYF. This chain uses TRBV18 with TRBJ2-3, with no clear D. CDR1 is KGHSH, CDR2 LQKENI, per germline. The CDR3 has 12 residues. V was trimmed by 6 bases and J by 5 bases, leaving 9 bases between them. The whole variable domain, filled in from reference TRBV18 and TRBJ2-3, reads NAGVMQNPRHLVRRRGQEARLRCSPMKGHSHVYWYRQLPEEGLKFMVYLQKENIIDESGMPKERFSAEFPKEGPSILRIQQVVRGDSAAYFCASSPWGDTQYFGPGTRLTVL.

V is TRBV30 and J is TRBJ2-7; 11 bases agree with TRBD2. V lost 3 bases, J lost 4 bases, and 2 bases stayed unmatched. Germline loops: CDR1 GTSNPN, CDR2 SVGIG (reference sequence). This CDR3 comprises 13 residues. This CDR3 is CAWSLAGGYEQYF. CDR3 DNA: TGTGCCTGGAGCTTAGCGGGGGGGTACGAGCAGTACTTC.

The sample holds a few counts of this clone. This chain joins TRBV5-6 and TRBJ2-1, with D possibly TRBD1 on 6 matching bases. CDR3 length: 12 residues. Trimming pared 4 bases from V and 7 bases from J, leaving 9 bases between. Germline loops: CDR1 SGHDT, CDR2 YYEEEE. The CDR3 coding sequence is TGTGCCAGCAGCAGGACAGCTAATGAGCAGTTCTTC. Translating gives CASSRTANEQFF.

The chain recombines TRBV6-5 with TRBJ2-1; perhaps TRBD1 as D (5 bases). The CDR3 loop spans 13 amino acids. The V end was cut by 5 bases, the J end by 6 bases, with 11 bases between. The germline gives CDR1 MNHEY, CDR2 SVGAGI. The CDR3 DNA sequence: TGTGCCAGCAGTCCCCCAACAGGCAATGAGCAGTTCTTC. This encodes CASSPPTGNEQFF.

The chain has TRBV30 and TRBJ1-2; a weak D match, TRBD1 (5 bases). This CDR3 has 11 amino acids. CDR1 and CDR2 (germline): GTSNPN, SVGIG (reference sequence). Trimming pared 7 bases from V and 7 bases from J, leaving 13 bases between. This CDR3 reads CAFSTGGGYTF. DNA for the CDR3: TGTGCCTTTTCAACAGGCGGTGGCTACACCTTC. Based on the CDR3 plus reference TRBV30 and TRBJ1-2, the full variable domain is SQTIHQWPATLVQPVGSPLSLECTVEGTSNPNLYWYRQAAGRGLQLLFYSVGIGQISSEVPQNLSASRPQDRQFILSSKKLLLSDSGFYLCAFSTGGGYTFGSGTRLTVV.